This TCR beta chain is drawn from a study of T cell responses to AZD1222 COVID-19 vaccine. In germline, CDR1 is SEHNR, CDR2 FQNEAQ (reference sequence). Trimming removed 5 bases at V and 4 bases at J, with 8 bases between. This CDR3 contains 13 residues. Clones were sequenced by immunoSEQ multiplex PCR, and TCRdb holds only the in-frame ones, with some missing. The table shows 130,000 to 150,000 clones, with 85% to 95% occurring only once. The sequence came from an adult who had recovered from COVID-19. The chain combines TRBV7-9 with TRBJ2-2; unclear D gene. The sequences come from peripheral blood, collected after recovery from COVID-19. Here the CDR3 DNA reads TGTGCCAGCAGCCCCCTTCTCACCGGGGAGCTGTTTTTT. Translating gives CASSPLLTGELFF.